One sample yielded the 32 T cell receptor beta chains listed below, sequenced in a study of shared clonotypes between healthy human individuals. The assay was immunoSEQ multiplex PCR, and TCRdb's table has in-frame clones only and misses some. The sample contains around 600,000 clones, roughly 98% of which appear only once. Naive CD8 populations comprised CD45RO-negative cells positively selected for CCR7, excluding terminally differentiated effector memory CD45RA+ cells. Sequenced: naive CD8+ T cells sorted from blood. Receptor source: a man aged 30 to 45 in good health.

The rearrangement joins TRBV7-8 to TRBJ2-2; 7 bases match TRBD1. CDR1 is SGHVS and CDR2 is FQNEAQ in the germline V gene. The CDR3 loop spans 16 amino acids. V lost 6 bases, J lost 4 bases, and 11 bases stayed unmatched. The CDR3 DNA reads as TGTGCCAGCAGGCGACCCGGGACAGACTTCACCGGGGAGCTGTTTTTT. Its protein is CASRRPGTDFTGELFF.

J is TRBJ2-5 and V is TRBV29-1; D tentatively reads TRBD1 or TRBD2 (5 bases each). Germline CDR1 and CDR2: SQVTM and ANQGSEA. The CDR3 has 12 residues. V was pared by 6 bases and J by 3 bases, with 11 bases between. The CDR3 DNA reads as TGCAGCGTGATGACAGCGGAAGAGACCCAGTACTTC. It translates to CSVMTAEETQYF.

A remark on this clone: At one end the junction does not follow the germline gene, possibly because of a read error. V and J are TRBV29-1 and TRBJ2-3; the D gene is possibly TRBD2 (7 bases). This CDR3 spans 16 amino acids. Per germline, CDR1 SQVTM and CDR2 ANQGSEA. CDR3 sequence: CSVEVLAAGEGDTQYF. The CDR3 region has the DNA TGCAGCGTGGAAGTTCTAGCGGCAGGGGAGGGAGATACGCAGTATTTT.

Here the CDR3 reads CASSDSYEQYF. Written as DNA, the CDR3 is TGTGCCAGCAGCGACTCCTACGAGCAGTACTTC. This chain links TRBV7-6 with TRBJ2-7; D remains unclear. Germline V gene sequence: CDR1 SGHVS, CDR2 FNYEAQ. The CDR3 contains 11 residues. V was clipped by 5 bases and J by 0 bases, with 2 bases between them.

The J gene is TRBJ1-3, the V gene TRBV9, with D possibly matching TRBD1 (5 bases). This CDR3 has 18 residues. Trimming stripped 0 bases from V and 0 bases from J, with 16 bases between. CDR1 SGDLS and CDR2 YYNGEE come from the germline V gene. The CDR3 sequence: CASSVEHYPGGSGNTIYF. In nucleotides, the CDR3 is TGTGCCAGCAGCGTAGAGCATTACCCGGGGGGCTCTGGAAACACCATATATTTT.

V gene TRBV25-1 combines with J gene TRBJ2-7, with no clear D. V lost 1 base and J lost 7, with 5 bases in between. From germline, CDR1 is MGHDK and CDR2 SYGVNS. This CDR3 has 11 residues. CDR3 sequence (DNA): TGTGCCAGCAGTGAATTTGGGGAGCAGTACTTC. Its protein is CASSEFGEQYF.

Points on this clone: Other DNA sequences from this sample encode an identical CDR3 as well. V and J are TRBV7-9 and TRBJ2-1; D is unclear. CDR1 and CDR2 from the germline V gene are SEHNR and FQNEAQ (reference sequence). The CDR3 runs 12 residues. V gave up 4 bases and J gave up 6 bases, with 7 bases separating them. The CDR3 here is CASSSSGNEQFF. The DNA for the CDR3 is TGTGCCAGCAGCTCCTCAGGCAATGAGCAGTTCTTC.

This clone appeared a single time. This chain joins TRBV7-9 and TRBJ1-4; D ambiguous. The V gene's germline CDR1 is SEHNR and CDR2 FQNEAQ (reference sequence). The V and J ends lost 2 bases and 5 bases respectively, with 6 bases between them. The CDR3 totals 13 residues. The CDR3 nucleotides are TGTGCCAGCAGCTTAATGGGGAATGAAAAACTGTTTTTT. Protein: CASSLMGNEKLFF. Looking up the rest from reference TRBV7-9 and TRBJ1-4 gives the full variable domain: DTGVSQNPRHKITKRGQNVTFRCDPISEHNRLYWYRQTLGQGPEFLTYFQNEAQLEKSRLLSDRFSAERPKGSFSTLEIQRTEQGDSAMYLCASSLMGNEKLFFGSGTQLSVL.

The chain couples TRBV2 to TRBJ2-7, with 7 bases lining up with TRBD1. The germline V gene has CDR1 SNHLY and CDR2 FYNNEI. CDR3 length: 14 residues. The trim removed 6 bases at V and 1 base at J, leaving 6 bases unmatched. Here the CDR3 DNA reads TGTGCCAGCAGCGGGACAGCGTCTTCCTACGAGCAGTACTTC. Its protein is CASSGTASSYEQYF.

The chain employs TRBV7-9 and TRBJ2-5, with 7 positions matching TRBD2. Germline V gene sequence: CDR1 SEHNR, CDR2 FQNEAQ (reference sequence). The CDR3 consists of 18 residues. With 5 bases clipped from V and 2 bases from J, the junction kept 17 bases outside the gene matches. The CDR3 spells CASSPTFWEGLGQETQYF. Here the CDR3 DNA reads TGTGCCAGCAGCCCCACCTTTTGGGAAGGACTAGGGCAAGAGACCCAGTACTTC.

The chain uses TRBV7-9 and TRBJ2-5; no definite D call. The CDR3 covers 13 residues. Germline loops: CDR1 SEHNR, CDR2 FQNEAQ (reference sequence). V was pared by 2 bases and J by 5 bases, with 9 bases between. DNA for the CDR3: TGTGCCAGCAGCTTACGGGTGCGGGAGACCCAGTACTTC. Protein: CASSLRVRETQYF.

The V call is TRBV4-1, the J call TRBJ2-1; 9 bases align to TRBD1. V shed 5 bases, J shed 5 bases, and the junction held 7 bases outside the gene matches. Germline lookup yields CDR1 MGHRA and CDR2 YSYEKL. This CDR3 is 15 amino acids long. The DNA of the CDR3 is TGCGCCAGCAGCTATACAGGGGGCCCAGACAATGAGCAGTTCTTC. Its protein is CASSYTGGPDNEQFF.

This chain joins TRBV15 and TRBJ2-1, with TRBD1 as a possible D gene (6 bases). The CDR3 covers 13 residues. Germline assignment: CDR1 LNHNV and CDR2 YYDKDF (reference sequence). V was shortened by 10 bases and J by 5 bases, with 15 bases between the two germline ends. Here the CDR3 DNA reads TGTGCCATCCCGGGACACCGTAACAATGAGCAGTTCTTC. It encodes CAIPGHRNNEQFF.

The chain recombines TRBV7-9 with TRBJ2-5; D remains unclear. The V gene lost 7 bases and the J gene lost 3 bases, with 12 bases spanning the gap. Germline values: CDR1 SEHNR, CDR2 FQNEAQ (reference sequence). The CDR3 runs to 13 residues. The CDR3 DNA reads TGTGCCAGCATGCCTAGTCTTGAAGAGACCCAGTACTTC. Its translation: CASMPSLEETQYF.

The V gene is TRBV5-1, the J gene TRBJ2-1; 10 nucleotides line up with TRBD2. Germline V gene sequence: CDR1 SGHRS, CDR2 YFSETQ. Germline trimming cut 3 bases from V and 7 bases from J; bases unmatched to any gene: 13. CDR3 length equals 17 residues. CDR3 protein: CASSSGSSGSLRNEQFF. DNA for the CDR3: TGCGCCAGCAGCTCCGGCTCTAGCGGGAGTCTGAGGAATGAGCAGTTCTTC.

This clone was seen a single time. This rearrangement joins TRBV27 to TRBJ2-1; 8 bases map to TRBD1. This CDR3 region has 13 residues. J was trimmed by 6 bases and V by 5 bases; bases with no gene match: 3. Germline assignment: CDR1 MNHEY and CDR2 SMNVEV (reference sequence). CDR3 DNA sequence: TGTGCCAGCAGTAAAGACAGGGGCAATGAGCAGTTCTTC. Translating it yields CASSKDRGNEQFF.

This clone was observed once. The chain's CDR3 is CASSFRARGRETQYF. For the CDR3, the DNA is TGTGCCAGCAGCTTCCGGGCCCGAGGGAGAGAGACCCAGTACTTC. This rearrangement joins TRBV7-9 to TRBJ2-5; tentative D call: TRBD2 (5 bases). CDR1 SEHNR and CDR2 FQNEAQ come from the germline V gene (reference sequence). The CDR3 consists of 15 residues. V lost 3 bases to trimming and J lost 4 bases, with 15 bases between them.

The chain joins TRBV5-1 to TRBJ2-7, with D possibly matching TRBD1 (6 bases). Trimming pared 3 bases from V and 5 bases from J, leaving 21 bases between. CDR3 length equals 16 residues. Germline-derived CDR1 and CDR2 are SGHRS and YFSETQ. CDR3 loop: CASSSRRTVPWDEQYF. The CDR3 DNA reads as TGCGCCAGCAGCTCCCGCCGGACAGTCCCCTGGGACGAGCAGTACTTC.

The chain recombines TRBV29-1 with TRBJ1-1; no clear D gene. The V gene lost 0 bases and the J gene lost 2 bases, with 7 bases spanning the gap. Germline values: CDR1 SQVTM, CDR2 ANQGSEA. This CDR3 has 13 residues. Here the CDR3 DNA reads TGCAGCGTTGAAGATGGGCGTAACACTGAAGCTTTCTTT. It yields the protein CSVEDGRNTEAFF. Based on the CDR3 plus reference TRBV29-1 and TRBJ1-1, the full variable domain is SAVISQKPSRDICQRGTSLTIQCQVDSQVTMMFWYRQQPGQSLTLIATANQGSEATYESGFVIDKFPISRPNLTFSTLTVSNMSPEDSSIYLCSVEDGRNTEAFFGQGTRLTVV.

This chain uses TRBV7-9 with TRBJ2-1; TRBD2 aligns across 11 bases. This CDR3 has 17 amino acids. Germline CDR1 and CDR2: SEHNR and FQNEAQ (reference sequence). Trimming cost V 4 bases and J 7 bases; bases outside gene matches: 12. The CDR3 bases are TGTGCCAGCAGCTCCTCCTGGACTGCTAGCGGGGGGAATGAGCAGTTCTTC. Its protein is CASSSSWTASGGNEQFF.

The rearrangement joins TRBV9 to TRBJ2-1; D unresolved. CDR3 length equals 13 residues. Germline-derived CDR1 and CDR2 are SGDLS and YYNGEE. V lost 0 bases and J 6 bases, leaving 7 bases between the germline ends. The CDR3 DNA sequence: TGTGCCAGCAGCGTAGAGTCCCTCAATGAGCAGTTCTTC. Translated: CASSVESLNEQFF.

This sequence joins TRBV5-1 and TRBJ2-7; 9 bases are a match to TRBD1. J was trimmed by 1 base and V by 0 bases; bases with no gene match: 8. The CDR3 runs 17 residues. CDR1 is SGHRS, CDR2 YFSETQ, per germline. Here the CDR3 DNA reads TGCGCCAGCAGCTTGGCTGTACAGGGGGCGTCTTCCTACGAGCAGTACTTC. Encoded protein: CASSLAVQGASSYEQYF. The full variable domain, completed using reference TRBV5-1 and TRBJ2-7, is KAGVTQTPRYLIKTRGQQVTLSCSPISGHRSVSWYQQTPGQGLQFLFEYFSETQRNKGNFPGRFSGRQFSNSRSEMNVSTLELGDSALYLCASSLAVQGASSYEQYFGPGTRLTVT.

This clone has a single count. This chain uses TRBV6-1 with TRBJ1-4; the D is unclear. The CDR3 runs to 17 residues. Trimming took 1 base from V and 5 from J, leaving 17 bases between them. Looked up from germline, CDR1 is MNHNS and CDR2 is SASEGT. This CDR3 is CASSEEVLVGYNEKLFF. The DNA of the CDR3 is TGTGCCAGCAGTGAAGAGGTATTGGTGGGATACAATGAAAAACTGTTTTTT.

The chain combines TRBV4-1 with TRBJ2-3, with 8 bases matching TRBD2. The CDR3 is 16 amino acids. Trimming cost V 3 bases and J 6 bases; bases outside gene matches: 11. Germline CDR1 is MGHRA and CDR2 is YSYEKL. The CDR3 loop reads CASSHPRSGSEDTQYF. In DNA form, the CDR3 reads TGCGCCAGCAGCCACCCTAGGAGCGGGAGTGAGGATACGCAGTATTTT.

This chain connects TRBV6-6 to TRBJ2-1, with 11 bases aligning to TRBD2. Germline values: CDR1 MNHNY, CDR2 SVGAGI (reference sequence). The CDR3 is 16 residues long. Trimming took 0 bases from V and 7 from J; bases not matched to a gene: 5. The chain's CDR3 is CASSYSLAGVINEQFF. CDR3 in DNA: TGTGCCAGCAGTTACTCACTAGCGGGAGTGATAAATGAGCAGTTCTTC.

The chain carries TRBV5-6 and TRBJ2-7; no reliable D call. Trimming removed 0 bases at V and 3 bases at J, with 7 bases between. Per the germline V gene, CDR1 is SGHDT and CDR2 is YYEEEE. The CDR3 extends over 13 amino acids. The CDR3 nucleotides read TGTGCCAGCAGCTTGGAGGCTAACTACGAGCAGTACTTC. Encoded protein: CASSLEANYEQYF.

The CDR3 loop is CSAKVWDEQFF. CDR3 DNA sequence: TGCAGTGCCAAGGTCTGGGATGAGCAGTTCTTC. This chain joins TRBV20-1 and TRBJ2-1; D is unclear. CDR1 and CDR2 (germline): DFQATT, SNEGSKA (reference sequence). Trimming took off 6 bases at V and 8 bases at J, with 11 bases between the two ends. The CDR3 has 11 residues.

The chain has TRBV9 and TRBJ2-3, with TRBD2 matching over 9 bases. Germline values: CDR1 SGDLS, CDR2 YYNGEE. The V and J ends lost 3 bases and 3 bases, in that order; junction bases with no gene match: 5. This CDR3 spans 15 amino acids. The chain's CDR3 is CASSDSGSRTDTQYF. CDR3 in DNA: TGTGCCAGCAGCGATAGCGGGAGTCGGACAGATACGCAGTATTTT.

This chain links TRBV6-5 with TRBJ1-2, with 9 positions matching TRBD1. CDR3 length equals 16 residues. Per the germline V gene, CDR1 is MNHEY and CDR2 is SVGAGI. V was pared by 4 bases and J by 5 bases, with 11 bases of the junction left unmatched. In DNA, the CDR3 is TGTGCCAGCAGTTTGGCAACCGGGACAGGGAGATATGGCTACACCTTC. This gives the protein CASSLATGTGRYGYTF.

The CDR3 here is CASSPRDRANGYTF. In DNA form, the CDR3 reads TGTGCCAGCAGCCCCCGGGACAGGGCTAATGGCTACACCTTC. The J gene is TRBJ1-2, the V gene TRBV7-9, with 9 bases matching TRBD1. Germline V lookup: CDR1 SEHNR, CDR2 FQNEAQ (reference sequence). Trimming removed 5 bases from V and 6 bases from J; junction bases left unmatched: 7. This CDR3 contains 14 residues.

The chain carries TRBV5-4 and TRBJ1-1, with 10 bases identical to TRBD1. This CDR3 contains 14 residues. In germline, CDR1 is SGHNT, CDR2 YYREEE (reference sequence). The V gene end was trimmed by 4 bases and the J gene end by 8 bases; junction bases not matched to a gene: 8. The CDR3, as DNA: TGTGCCAGCAGCCCCGGACAGGGGGTTGAAGAAGCTTTCTTT. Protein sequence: CASSPGQGVEEAFF.

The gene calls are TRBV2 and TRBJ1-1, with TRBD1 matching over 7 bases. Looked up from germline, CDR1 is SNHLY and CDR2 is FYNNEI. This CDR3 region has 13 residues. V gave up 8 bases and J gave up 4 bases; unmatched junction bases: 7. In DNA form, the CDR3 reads TGTGCCAGCTCGGAGGGGGCAGGCACTGAAGCTTTCTTT. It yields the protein CASSEGAGTEAFF.